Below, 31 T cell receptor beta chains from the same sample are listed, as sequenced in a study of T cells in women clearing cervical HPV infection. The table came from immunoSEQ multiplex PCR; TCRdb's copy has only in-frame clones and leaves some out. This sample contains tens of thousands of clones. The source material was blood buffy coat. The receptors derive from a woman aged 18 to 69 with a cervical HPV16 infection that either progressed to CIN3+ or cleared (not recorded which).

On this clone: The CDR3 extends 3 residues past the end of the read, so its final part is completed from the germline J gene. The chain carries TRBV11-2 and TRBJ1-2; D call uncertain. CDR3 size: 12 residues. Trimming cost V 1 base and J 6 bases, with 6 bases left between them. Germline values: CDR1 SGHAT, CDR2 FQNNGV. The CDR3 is CASSLGGNGYTF. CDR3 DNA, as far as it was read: TGTGCCAGCAGCTTAGGCGGGAATGGC. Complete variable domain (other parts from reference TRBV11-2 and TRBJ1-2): EAGVAQSPRYKIIEKRQSVAFWCNPISGHATLYWYQQILGQGPKLLIQFQNNGVVDDSQLPKDRFSAERLKGVDSTLKIQPAKLEDSAVYLCASSLGGNGYTFGSGTRLTVV.

The sequenced part of the CDR3 DNA is TGCAGTGCTAGAGATATACAGGGGAACGTGGGCTATGGC. This sequence encodes CSARDIQGNVGYG. Given in full, the CDR3 is CSARDIQGNVGYGYTF. The chain couples TRBV20-1 to TRBJ1-2, with TRBD1 matching 7 bases. The read is 3 residues too short to cover the CDR3 end, so that end is filled in from the germline J gene. Germline V gene data show CDR1 as DFQATT and CDR2 as SNEGSKA (reference sequence). The length of the CDR3 is 16 residues. The J segment lost 4 bases and the V segment lost 0 bases, leaving 11 bases of the junction unmatched.

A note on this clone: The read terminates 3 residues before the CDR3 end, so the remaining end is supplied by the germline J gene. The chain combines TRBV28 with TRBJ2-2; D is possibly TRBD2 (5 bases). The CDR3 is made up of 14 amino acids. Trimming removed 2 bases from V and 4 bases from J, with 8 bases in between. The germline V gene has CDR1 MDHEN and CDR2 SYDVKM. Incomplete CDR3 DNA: TGTGCCAGCAGTTTAATCGGGGTCACCGGGGAG. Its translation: CASSLIGVTGE. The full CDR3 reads CASSLIGVTGELFF.

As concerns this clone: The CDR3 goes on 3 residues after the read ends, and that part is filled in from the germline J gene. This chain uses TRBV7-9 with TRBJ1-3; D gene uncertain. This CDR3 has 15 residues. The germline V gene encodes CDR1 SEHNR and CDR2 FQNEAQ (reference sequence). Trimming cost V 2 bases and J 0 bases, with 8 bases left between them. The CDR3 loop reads CASSLIPGSGNTIYF. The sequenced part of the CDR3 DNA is TGTGCCAGCAGCTTAATTCCCGGCTCTGGAAACACC.

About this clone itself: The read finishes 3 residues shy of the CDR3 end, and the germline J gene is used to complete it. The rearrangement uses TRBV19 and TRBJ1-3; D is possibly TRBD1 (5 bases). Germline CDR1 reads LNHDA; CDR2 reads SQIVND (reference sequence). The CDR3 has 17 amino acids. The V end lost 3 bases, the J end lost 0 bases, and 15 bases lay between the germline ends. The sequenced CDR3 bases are TGTGCCAGTAGTATTTCAGGACACAGCAACTCTGGAAACACC. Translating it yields CASSISGHSNSGNT. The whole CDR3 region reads CASSISGHSNSGNTIYF.

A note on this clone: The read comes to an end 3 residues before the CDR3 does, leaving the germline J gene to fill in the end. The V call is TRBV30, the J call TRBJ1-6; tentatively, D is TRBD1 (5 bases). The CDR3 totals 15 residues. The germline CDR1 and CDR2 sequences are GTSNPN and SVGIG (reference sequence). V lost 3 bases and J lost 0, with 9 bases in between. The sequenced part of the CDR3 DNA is TGTGCCTGGAGGGGGGGAAGCTCCTATAATTCACCC. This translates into CAWRGGSSYNSP. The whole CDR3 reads CAWRGGSSYNSPLHF.

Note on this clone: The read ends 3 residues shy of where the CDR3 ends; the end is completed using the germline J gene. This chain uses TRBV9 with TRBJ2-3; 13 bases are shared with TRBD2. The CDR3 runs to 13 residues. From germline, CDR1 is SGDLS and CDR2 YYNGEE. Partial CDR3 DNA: TGTGCCAGCAGCTGGACTAGCGGGGGTTCG. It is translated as CASSWTSGGS. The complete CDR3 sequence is CASSWTSGGSQYF.

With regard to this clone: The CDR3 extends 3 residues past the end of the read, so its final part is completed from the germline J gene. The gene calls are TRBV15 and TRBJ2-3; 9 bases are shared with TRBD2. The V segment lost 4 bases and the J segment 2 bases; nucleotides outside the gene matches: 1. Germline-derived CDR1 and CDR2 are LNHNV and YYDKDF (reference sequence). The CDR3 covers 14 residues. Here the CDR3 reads CATSTSGVTDTQYF. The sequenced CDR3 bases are TGTGCCACCAGCACTAGCGGGGTCACAGATACG. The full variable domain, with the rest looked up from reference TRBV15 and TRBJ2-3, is DAMVIQNPRYQVTQFGKPVTLSCSQTLNHNVMYWYQQKSSQAPKLLFHYYDKDFNNEADTPDNFQSRRPNTSFCFLDIRSPGLGDTAMYLCATSTSGVTDTQYFGPGTRLTVL.

CDR3 loop: CATATISTDTQYF. The covered CDR3 bases are TGTGCCACCGCCACTATTAGCACAGATACG. The V and J genes are TRBV2 and TRBJ2-3; D is uncertain. The read terminates 3 residues before the CDR3 end, so the remaining end is supplied by the germline J gene. The CDR3 totals 13 residues. The germline V and J ends were trimmed by 10 bases and 0 bases, with 11 bases remaining between them. Per germline, CDR1 SNHLY and CDR2 FYNNEI.

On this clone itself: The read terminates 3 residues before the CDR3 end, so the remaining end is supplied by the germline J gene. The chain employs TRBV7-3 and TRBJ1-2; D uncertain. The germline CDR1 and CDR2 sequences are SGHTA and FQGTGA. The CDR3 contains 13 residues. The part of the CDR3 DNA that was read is TGTGCCAGCAGTCAAGGGCCCCAAGGATAC. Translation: CASSQGPQGY. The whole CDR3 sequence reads CASSQGPQGYYTF.

The part of the CDR3 DNA that was read is TGCGCCAGCAGCCCCGGTCTAGCGGTAGACGAG. Its protein product is CASSPGLAVDE. The CDR3 in full is CASSPGLAVDEQYF. The V gene is TRBV5-1, the J gene TRBJ2-7; 7 bases are shared with TRBD2. Read sequence stops 3 residues before the CDR3 end, and the germline J gene provides the missing end. CDR1 is SGHRS and CDR2 is YFSETQ in the germline V gene. Trimming at V came to 4 bases and at J to 5 bases, leaving 9 bases not matched to a gene. This CDR3 contains 14 residues.

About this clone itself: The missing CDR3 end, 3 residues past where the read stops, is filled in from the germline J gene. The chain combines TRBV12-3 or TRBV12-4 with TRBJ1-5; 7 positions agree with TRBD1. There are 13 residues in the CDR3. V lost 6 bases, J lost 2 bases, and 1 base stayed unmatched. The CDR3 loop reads CASRGTGNQPQHF. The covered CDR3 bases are TGTGCCAGCAGGGGGACAGGCAATCAGCCC.

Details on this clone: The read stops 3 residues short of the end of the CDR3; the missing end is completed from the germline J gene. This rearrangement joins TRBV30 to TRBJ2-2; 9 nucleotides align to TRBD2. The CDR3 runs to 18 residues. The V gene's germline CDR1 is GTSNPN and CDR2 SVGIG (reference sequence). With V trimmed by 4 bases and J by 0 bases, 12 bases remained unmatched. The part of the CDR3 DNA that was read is TGTGCCTGGACGCACAAGCGGGGGGCCCTCGCGAACACCGGGGAG. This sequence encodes CAWTHKRGALANTGE. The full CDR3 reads CAWTHKRGALANTGELFF.

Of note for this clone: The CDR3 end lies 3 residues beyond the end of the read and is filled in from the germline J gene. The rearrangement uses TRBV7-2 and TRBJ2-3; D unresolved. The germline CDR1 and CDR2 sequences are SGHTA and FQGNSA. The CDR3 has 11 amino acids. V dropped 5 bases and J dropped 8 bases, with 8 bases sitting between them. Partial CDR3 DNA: TGTGCCAGCAGCCCCTCCGTTACG. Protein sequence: CASSPSVT. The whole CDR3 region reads CASSPSVTQYF.

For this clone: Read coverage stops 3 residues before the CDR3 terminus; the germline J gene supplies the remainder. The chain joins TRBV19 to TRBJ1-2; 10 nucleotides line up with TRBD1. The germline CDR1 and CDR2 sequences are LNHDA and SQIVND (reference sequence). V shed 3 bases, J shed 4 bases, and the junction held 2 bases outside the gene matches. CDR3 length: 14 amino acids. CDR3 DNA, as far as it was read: TGTGCCAGTAGTATGGGGACAGGGGTCTATGGC. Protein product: CASSMGTGVYG. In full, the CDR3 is CASSMGTGVYGYTF.

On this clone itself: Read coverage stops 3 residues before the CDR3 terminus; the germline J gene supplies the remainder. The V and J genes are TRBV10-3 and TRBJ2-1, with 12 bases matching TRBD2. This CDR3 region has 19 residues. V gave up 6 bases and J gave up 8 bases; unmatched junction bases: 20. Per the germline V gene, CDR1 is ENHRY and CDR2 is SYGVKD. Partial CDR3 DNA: TGTGCCATCAGAAATTCGGGGTTACTAGCGGGGGGCCGAAGGGATGAG. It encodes CAIRNSGLLAGGRRDE. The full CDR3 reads CAIRNSGLLAGGRRDEQFF.

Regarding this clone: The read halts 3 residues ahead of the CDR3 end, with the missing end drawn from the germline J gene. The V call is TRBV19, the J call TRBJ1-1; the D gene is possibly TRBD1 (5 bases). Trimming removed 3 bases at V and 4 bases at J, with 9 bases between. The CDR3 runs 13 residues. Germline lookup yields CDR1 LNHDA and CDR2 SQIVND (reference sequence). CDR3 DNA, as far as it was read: TGTGCCAGTAGTATTAACGGGGGCACTGAA. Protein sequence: CASSINGGTE. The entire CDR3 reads CASSINGGTEAFF.

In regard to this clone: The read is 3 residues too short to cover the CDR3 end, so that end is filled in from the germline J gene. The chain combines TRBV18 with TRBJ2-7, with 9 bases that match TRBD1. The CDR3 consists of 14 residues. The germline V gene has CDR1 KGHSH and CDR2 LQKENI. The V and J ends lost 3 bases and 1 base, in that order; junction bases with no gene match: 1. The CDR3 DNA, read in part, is TGTGCCAGCTCACCGACAGGGGGATCCTACGAG. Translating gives CASSPTGGSYE. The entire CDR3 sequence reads CASSPTGGSYEQYF.

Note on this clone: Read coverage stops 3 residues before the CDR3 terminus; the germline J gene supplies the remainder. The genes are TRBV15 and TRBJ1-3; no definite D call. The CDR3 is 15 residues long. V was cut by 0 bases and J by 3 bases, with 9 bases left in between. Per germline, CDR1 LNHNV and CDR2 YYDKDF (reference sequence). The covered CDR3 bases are TGTGCCACCAGCAGAGATCCCGGGGTTGGAAACACC. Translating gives CATSRDPGVGNT. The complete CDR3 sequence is CATSRDPGVGNTIYF.

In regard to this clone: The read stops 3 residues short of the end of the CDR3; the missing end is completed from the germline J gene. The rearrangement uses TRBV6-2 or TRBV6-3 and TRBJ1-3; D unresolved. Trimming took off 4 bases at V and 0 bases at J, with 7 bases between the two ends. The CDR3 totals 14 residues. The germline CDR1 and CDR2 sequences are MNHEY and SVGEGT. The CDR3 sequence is CASSLKASGNTIYF. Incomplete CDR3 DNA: TGTGCCAGCAGTTTGAAGGCCTCTGGAAACACC.

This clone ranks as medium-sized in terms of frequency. This chain's CDR3 is CASSEASGGTEKLFF. CDR3 DNA, as far as it was read: TGTGCCAGCAGTGAAGCCTCGGGGGGAACTGAAAAA. The chain carries TRBV6-1 and TRBJ1-4, with D perhaps matching TRBD1 (5 bases). The missing CDR3 end, 3 residues past where the read stops, is filled in from the germline J gene. This CDR3 spans 15 amino acids. V lost 0 bases and J lost 7, with 12 bases in between. Germline CDR1 and CDR2: MNHNS and SASEGT.

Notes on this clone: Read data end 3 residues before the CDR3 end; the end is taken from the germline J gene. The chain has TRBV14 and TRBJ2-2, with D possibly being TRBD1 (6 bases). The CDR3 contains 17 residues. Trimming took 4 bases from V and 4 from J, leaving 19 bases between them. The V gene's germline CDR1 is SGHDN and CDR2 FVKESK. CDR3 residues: CASSLGYRDTFTGELFF. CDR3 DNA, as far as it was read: TGTGCCAGCAGCCTGGGGTATAGGGACACCTTCACCGGGGAG.

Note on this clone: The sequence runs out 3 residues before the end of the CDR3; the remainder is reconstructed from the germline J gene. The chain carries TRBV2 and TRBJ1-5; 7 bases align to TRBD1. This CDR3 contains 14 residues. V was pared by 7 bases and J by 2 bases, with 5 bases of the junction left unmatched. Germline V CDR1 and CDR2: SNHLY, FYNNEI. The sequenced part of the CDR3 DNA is TGTGCCAGCACTTATACAGGGGGCAATCAGCCC. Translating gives CASTYTGGNQP. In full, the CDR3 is CASTYTGGNQPQHF.

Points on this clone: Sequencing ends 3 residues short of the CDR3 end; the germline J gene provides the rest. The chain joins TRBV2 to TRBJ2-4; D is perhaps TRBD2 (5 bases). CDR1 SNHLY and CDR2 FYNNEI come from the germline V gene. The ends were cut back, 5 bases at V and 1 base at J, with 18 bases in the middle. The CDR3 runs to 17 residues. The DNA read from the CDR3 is TGTGCCAGCAGTCCAGGACTCTCACCGAGCGCCAAAAACATT. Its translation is CASSPGLSPSAKNI. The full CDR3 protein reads CASSPGLSPSAKNIQYF. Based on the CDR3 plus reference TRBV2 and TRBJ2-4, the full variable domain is EPEVTQTPSHQVTQMGQEVILRCVPISNHLYFYWYRQILGQKVEFLVSFYNNEISEKSEIFDDQFSVERPDGSNFTLKIRSTKLEDSAMYFCASSPGLSPSAKNIQYFGAGTRLSVL.

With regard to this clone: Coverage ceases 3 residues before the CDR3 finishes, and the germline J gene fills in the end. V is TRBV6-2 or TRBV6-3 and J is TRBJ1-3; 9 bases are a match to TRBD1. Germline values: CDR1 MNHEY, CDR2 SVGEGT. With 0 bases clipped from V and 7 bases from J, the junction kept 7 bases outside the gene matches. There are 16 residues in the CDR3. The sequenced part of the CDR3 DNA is TGTGCCAGCAGTTACTCCGGGACAGGGTATACGAACACC. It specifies CASSYSGTGYTNT. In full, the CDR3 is CASSYSGTGYTNTIYF.

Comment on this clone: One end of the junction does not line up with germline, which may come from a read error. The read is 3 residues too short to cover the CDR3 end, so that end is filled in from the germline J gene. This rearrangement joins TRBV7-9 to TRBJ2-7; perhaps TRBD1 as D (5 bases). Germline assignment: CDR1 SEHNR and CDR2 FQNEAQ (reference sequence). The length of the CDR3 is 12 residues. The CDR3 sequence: CSSSLQAYEQYF. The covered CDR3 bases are TGTTCCAGCAGCTTACAGGCCTACGAG.

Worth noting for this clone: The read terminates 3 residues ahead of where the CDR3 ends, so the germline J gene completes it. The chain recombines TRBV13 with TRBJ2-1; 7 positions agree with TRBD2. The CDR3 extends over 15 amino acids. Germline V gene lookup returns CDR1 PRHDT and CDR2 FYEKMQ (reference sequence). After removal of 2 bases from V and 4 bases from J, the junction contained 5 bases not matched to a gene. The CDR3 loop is CASSLSGAGYNEQFF. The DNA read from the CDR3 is TGTGCCAGCAGCTTAAGTGGAGCGGGGTACAATGAG.

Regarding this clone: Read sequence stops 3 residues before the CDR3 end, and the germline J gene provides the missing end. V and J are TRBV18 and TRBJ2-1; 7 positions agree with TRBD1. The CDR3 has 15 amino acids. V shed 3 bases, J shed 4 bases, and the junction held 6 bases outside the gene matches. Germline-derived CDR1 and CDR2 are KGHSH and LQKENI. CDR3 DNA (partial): TGTGCCAGCTCACCGGGACAGAATATATACAATGAG. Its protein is CASSPGQNIYNE. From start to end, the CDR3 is CASSPGQNIYNEQFF.

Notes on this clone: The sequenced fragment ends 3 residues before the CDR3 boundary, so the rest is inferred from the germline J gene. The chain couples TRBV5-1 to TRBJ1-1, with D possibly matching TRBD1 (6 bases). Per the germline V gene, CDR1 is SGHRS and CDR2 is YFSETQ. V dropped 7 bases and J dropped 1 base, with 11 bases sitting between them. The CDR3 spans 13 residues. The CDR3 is CASQQGSNTEAFF. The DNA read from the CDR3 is TGCGCCAGCCAACAGGGATCGAACACTGAA.

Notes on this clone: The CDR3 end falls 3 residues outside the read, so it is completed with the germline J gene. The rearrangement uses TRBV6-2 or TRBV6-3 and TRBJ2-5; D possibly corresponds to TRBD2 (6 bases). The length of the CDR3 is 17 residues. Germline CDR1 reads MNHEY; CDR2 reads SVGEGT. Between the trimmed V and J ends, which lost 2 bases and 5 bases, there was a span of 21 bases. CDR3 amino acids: CASSYGTPDRQVETQYF. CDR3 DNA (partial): TGTGCCAGCAGTTACGGGACTCCGGATCGGCAGGTGGAGACC.

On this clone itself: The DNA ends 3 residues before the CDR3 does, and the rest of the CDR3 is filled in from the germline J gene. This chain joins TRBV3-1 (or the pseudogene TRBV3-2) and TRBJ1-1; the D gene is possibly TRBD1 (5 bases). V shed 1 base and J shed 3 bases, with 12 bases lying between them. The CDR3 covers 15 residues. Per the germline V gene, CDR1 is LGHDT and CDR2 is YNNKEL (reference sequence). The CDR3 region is CASSQGTRGDTEAFF. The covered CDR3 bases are TGTGCCAGCAGCCAAGGGACAAGGGGAGACACTGAA.